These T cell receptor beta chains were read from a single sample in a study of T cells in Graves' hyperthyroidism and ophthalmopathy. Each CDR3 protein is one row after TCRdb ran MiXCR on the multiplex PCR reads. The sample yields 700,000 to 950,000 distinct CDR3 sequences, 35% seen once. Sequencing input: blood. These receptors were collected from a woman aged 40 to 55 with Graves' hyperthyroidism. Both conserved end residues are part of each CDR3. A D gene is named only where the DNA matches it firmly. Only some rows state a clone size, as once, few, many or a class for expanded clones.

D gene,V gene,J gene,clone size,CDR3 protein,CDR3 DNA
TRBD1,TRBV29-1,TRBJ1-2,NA,CSSYRQGANYGYTF,TGCAGCTCCTATCGACAGGGCGCTAACTATGGCTACACCTTC
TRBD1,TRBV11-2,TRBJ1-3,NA,CASSQDLDRSSGNTIYF,TGTGCCAGCAGCCAAGATCTGGACAGGAGCTCTGGAAACACCATATATTTT
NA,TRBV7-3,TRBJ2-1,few,CASSSGMGGGGEQFF,TGTGCCAGCAGCTCAGGGATGGGAGGTGGTGGTGAGCAGTTCTTC
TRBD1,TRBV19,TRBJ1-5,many,CASSGTGGIGQPQHF,TGTGCCAGTAGTGGGACAGGGGGCATAGGACAGCCCCAGCATTTT
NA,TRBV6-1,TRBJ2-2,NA,CASSALQRNTGELFF,TGTGCCAGCAGTGCCCTGCAGAGAAACACCGGGGAGCTGTTTTTT
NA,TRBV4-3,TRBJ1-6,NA,CASSQGQVENSPLHF,TGCGCCAGCAGCCAAGGACAGGTGGAGAATTCACCCCTCCACTTT
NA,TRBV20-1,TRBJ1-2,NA,CSARLGRVLNYGYTF,TGCAGTGCTAGACTCGGCAGGGTTTTAAACTATGGCTACACCTTC
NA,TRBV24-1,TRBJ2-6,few,CATSDGVSGANVLTF,TGTGCCACCAGTGACGGGGTATCTGGGGCCAACGTCCTGACTTTC
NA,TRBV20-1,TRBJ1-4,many,CSASRWGDEKLFF,TGCAGTGCTTCTCGGTGGGGGGACGAAAAACTGTTTTTT
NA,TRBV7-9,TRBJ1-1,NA,CASSLFSNNEAFF,TGTGCCAGCAGCTTATTCTCGAACAATGAAGCTTTCTTT
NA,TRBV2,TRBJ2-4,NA,CASSVLAKNIQYF,TGTGCCAGCAGTGTTCTTGCCAAAAACATTCAGTACTTC
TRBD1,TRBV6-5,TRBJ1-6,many,CASSDRGNSPLHF,TGTGCCAGCAGCGACAGGGGGAATTCACCCCTCCACTTT
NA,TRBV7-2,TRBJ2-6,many,CASSSLGDPGANVLTF,TGTGCCAGCAGCTCCCTAGGGGACCCGGGGGCCAACGTCCTGACTTTC
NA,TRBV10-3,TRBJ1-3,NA,CATTQAPGRDTIYF,TGTGCCACTACCCAGGCCCCGGGTCGGGACACCATATATTTT
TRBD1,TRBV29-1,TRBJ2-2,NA,CSVGQLATGELFF,TGCAGCGTGGGACAGCTAGCTACCGGGGAGCTGTTTTTT
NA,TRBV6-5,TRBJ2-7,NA,CASSWASANYEQYF,TGTGCCAGCAGTTGGGCTAGCGCGAACTACGAGCAGTACTTC
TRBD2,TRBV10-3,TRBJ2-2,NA,CAISDLVAGEGPGELFF,TGTGCCATCAGTGATCTAGTAGCGGGAGAGGGGCCCGGGGAGCTGTTTTTT
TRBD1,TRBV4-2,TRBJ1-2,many,CASSQEQGAGYGYTF,TGTGCCAGCAGCCAAGAACAGGGGGCAGGCTATGGCTACACCTTC
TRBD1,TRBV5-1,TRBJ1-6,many,CASSFGPQGQSGSPLHF,TGCGCCAGCAGCTTCGGACCACAGGGACAGTCCGGTTCACCCCTCCACTTT
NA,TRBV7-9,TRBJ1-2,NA,CASSPGHSHGYTF,TGTGCCAGCAGTCCGGGACACTCCCATGGCTACACCTTC
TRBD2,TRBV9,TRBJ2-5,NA,CASSVESGRAGETQYF,TGTGCCAGCAGCGTAGAGAGCGGGAGGGCCGGGGAGACCCAGTACTTC
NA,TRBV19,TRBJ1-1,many,CASSNGPGMGTEAFF,TGTGCCAGTAGTAATGGGCCAGGGATGGGAACTGAAGCTTTCTTT
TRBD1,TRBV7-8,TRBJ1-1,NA,CASRAGQVNTEAFF,TGTGCCAGCAGAGCGGGACAGGTGAACACTGAAGCTTTCTTT
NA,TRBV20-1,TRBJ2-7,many,CSEVAGGGFCEQYF,TGCAGTGAAGTGGCAGGGGGGGGGTTCTGCGAGCAGTACTTC
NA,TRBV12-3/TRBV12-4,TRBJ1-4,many,CASSGDDISLFF,TGTGCCAGCAGTGGGGACGACATCTCCCTTTTTTTT
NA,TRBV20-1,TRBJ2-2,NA,CSASKAQGSGELFF,TGCAGTGCCTCGAAAGCTCAGGGAAGCGGGGAGCTGTTTTTT
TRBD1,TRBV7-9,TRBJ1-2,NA,CASSLDRFRPF,TGTGCCAGCAGCTTGGACAGGTTTCGCCCGTTC
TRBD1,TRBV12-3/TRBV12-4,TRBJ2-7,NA,CASSSVGQGADEQYF,TGTGCCAGCAGTTCGGTAGGACAGGGGGCGGATGAGCAGTACTTC
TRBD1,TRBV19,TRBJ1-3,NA,CASSIPPGQIGNTIYF,TGTGCCAGTAGTATTCCCCCGGGACAGATTGGAAACACCATATATTTT
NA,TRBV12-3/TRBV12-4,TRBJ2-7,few,CASSLVPPEVGNEQYF,TGTGCCAGCAGTTTAGTACCGCCAGAGGTAGGCAACGAGCAGTACTTC
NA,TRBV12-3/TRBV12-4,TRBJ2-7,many,CASSLGDGPYEQYF,TGTGCCAGCAGTTTGGGAGACGGACCTTACGAGCAGTACTTC
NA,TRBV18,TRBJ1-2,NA,CASSPGSGSGYGYTF,TGTGCCAGCTCACCAGGCTCTGGGTCCGGCTATGGCTACACCTTC
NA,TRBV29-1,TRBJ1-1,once,CSVTHTGYAEAFF,TGCAGCGTTACCCATACAGGGTACGCTGAAGCTTTCTTT
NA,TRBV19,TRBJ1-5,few,CASNSVDQPQHF,TGTGCCAGTAACTCGGTCGATCAGCCCCAGCATTTT
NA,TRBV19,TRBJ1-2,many,CATRFGRGYGYTF,TGTGCCACCAGGTTCGGACGGGGCTATGGCTACACCTTC
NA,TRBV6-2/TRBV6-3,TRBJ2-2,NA,CASTPYGTTGELFF,TGTGCCAGCACGCCCTACGGAACCACCGGGGAGCTGTTTTTT
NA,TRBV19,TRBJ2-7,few,CASSIGTQAGYEQYF,TGTGCCAGTAGTATAGGGACACAGGCTGGCTACGAGCAGTACTTC
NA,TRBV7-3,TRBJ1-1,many,CASSLMAGARAEAFF,TGTGCCAGCAGCTTAATGGCAGGCGCTCGGGCTGAAGCTTTCTTT
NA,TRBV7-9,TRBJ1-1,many,CASTSTSGAAFF,TGTGCCAGCACCTCCACCTCGGGAGCGGCTTTCTTT
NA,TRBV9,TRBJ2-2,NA,CASSVWGGEPITGELFF,TGTGCCAGCAGCGTATGGGGTGGCGAGCCTATCACCGGGGAGCTGTTTTTT
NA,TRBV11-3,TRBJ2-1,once,CASLCKGCAYNEQFF,TGTGCCAGCCTCTGTAAGGGGTGCGCCTACAATGAGCAGTTCTTC
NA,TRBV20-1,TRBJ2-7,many,CSASQGYEQYF,TGCAGTGCTAGCCAGGGTTACGAGCAGTACTTC
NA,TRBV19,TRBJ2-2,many,CAGRLASDTGELFF,TGTGCCGGTCGCCTGGCCTCGGACACCGGGGAGCTGTTTTTT
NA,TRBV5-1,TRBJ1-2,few,CASSPRAANYGYTF,TGCGCCAGCAGCCCTCGTGCAGCTAACTATGGCTACACCTTC
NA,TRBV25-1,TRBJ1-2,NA,CASSIQGLYGYTF,TGTGCCAGCAGTATACAGGGCCTCTATGGCTACACCTTC
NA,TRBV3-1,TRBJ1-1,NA,CASSQSGQPEAFF,TGTGCCAGCAGCCAATCCGGACAGCCTGAAGCTTTCTTT